Listed below are T cell receptor beta chains from one sample, sequenced in a study of T cell repertoires in cytomegalovirus infection. TCRdb redid the calling of the reads with MiXCR, one entry per CDR3 protein. The data contain about 280,000 distinct CDR3 sequences, less than 25% of them seen just once; the ten biggest clones take up 15% to 20%. No cognate antigen is known for these TCRs. The sequencing here drew on cultured PBMCs, taken from culture after CMV antigen stimulation. These receptors all stem from a human donor in good health (CMV status not recorded). Some clones in this sample may be carry-over from other donors' samples. The CDR3 runs from the conserved cysteine through the conserved F or W. The D gene is left open where the match is weak. Size is stated for part of the rows, as once, few or many counts, or as a class when the clone is expanded.

size	J	length	D	V	CDR3	DNA
few	TRBJ2-2	15	.	TRBV4-1	CASSQVGRNTGELFF	TGCGCCAGCAGCCAGGTCGGACGGAACACCGGGGAGCTGTTTTTT
.	TRBJ1-1	14	TRBD1	TRBV6-8	CASRITGGNTEAFF	TGTGCCAGCAGGATAACAGGGGGAAACACTGAAGCTTTCTTT
few	TRBJ2-1	21	TRBD2	TRBV4-1	CASSQNLLRGRAPSLYNEQFF	TGCGCCAGCAGCCAAAATCTTCTACGCGGGAGGGCCCCTAGCCTCTACAATGAGCAGTTCTTC
many	TRBJ1-6	13	.	TRBV4-3	CASSQDVVSPLHF	TGCGCCAGCAGCCAAGATGTGGTATCACCCCTCCACTTT
few	TRBJ2-2	16	TRBD2	TRBV4-3	CASSQDSLAGVGELFF	TGCGCCAGCAGCCAAGATAGCCTAGCGGGAGTCGGGGAGCTGTTTTTT
.	TRBJ2-3	16	TRBD2	TRBV24-1	CATSDFSGSLTDTQYF	TGTGCCACCAGTGATTTTAGCGGGAGTCTTACAGATACGCAGTATTTT
few	TRBJ2-5	12	TRBD2	TRBV20-1	CSARLARETQYF	TGCAGTGCAAGACTAGCGAGAGAGACCCAGTACTTC
.	TRBJ1-4	18	.	TRBV18	CASSPPRPVVSTNEKLFF	TGTGCCAGCTCACCACCACGGCCTGTCGTCTCAACTAATGAAAAACTGTTTTTT
few	TRBJ2-7	16	TRBD2	TRBV20-1	CSAPMGLAGPPYEQYF	TGCAGTGCCCCCATGGGGCTAGCGGGCCCCCCCTACGAGCAGTACTTC
few	TRBJ2-1	13	.	TRBV6-2/TRBV6-3	CASSYGRQNEQFF	TGTGCCAGCAGTTACGGGAGACAGAATGAGCAGTTCTTC
.	TRBJ2-1	13	TRBD2	TRBV24-1	CATSVAGSNEQFF	TGTGCCACCAGCGTAGCGGGAAGCAATGAGCAGTTCTTC
.	TRBJ2-1	14	.	TRBV6-2/TRBV6-3	CASSSERRDNEQFF	TGTGCCAGCAGTTCGGAGCGGCGTGACAATGAGCAGTTCTTC
many	TRBJ2-1	16	.	TRBV19	CASRRDLAGQNDEQFF	TGTGCCAGTAGGCGAGATTTAGCGGGACAGAATGATGAGCAGTTCTTC